What follows are 2 T cell receptor beta chains derived from one specimen sequenced in a study of Ad26.COV2.S vaccination and SARS-CoV-2 variants. Sequencing was performed with immunoSEQ multiplex PCR; in TCRdb, only in-frame clones are kept and a portion is missing. The table has roughly 350,000 clones, about 85% seen once. This sample's treatment: roughly 18 received Ad26.COV2.S at low or high dose, single or two shots; about 5 received placebo; per-sample allocation not given. Following the first vaccine or placebo injection, samples were taken on day 63. Here the sequenced sample was peripheral blood, taken in a trial of Ad26.COV2.S vaccine versus placebo. These TCRs come from a person between 18 and 59 years old who received the Ad26.COV2.S COVID-19 vaccine or a placebo.

V usage is TRBV28 and J usage is TRBJ2-1; 9 positions match TRBD2. With 1 base clipped from V and 8 bases from J, the junction kept 9 bases outside the gene matches. The CDR3 length is 16 residues. In germline, CDR1 is MDHEN, CDR2 SYDVKM. The DNA for the CDR3 is TGTGCCAGCAGTTTATCAGGTAGCGGGAGCTCAGATGAGCAGTTCTTC. Residues: CASSLSGSGSSDEQFF.

The DNA for the CDR3 is TGCAGCGTTGACAGGGGGCGGTTTTCCGGCTACACCTTC. Amino acids: CSVDRGRFSGYTF. The chain is built from TRBV29-1 and TRBJ1-2; TRBD1 matches at 8 bases. Germline CDR1 SQVTM, CDR2 ANQGSEA. The CDR3 contains 13 residues. The V and J ends lost 3 bases and 8 bases, in that order; junction bases with no gene match: 8.